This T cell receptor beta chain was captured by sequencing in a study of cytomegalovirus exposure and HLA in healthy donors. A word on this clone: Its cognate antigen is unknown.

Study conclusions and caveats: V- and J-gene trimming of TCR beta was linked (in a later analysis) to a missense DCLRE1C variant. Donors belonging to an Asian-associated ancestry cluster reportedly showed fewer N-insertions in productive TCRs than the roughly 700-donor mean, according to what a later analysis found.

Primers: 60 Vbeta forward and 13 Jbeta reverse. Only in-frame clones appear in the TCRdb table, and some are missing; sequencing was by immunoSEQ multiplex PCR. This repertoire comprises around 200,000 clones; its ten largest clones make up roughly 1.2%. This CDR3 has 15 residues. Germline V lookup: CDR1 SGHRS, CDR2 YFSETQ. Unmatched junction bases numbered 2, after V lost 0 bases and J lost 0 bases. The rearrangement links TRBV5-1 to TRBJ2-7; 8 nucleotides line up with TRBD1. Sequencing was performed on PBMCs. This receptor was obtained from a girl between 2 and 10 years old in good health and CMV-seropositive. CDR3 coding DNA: TGCGCCAGCAGCTTGGGGACAGGGATCTCCTACGAGCAGTACTTC. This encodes CASSLGTGISYEQYF.